This TCR beta chain was documented in a study of neurological immune-mediated disorders. MiXCR, run by TCRdb on the 5' RACE reads, gives a single entry per CDR3 protein. This table holds over 11,000 distinct CDR3 sequences, over 9.5% found once. CDR3 size: 14 residues. V lost 4 bases, J lost 6 bases, and 4 bases stayed unmatched. Germline V gives CDR1 SEHNR, CDR2 FQNEAQ (reference sequence). This clonotype appeared many times. The TCR originated in a woman between 40 and 55 years old in good health. The chain is built from TRBV7-9 and TRBJ2-2; TRBD1 matches 8 bases. Sequencing was performed on PBMCs. The CDR3 here is CASSWPTGAGELFF. The CDR3 nucleotides read TGTGCCAGCAGCTGGCCGACAGGGGCCGGGGAGCTGTTTTTT. The whole variable domain, remainder taken from reference TRBV7-9 and TRBJ2-2, is DTGVSQNPRHKITKRGQNVTFRCDPISEHNRLYWYRQTLGQGPEFLTYFQNEAQLEKSRLLSDRFSAERPKGSFSTLEIQRTEQGDSAMYLCASSWPTGAGELFFGEGSRLTVL.